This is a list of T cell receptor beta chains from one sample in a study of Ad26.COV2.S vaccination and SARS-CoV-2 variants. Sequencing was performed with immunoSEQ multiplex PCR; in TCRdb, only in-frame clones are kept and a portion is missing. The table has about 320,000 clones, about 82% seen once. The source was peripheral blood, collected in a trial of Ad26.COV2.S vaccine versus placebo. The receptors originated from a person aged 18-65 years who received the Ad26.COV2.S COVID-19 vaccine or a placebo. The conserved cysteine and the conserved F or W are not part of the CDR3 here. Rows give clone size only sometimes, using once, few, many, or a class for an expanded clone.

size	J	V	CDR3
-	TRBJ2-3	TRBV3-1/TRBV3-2	ASSPFSGGTDTQY
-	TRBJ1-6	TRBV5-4	ASSFGSDQPLH
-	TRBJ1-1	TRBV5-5	ASSPRTGGNTEAF
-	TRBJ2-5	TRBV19	ASSIDRDSGETQY
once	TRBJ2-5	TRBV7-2	ASSWGRPQETQY
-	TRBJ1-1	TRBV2	ASHPGEAEAF
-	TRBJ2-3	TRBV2	ASSEESLTDTQY
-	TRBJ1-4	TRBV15	ATSRDHGTGATNEKLF
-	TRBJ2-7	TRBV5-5	ASSSDGTGAYEQY
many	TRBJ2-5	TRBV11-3	ASNLGTGLQETQY
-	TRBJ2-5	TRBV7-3	ASSPSGAETQY
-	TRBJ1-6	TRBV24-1	AISRDSQSPLH
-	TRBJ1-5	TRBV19	ASSPARGGNQPQH
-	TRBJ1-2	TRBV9	ASSVGPAGYT
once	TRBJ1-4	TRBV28	ASSTRQRGGPGGSEKLF
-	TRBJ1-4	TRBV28	ASSSSTGGPQKLF
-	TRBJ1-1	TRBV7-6	ASSLDRGPNTEAF
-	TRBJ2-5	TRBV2	ASSLDSQETQY
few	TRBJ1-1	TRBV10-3	AISDFSRANTEAF
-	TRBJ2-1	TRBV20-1	SAPRGNEQF
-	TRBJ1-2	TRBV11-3	ASSSGTSYGYT
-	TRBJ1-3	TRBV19	ASTRAGVWSGNTIY
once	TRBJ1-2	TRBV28	ASSPGQGTAYGYT
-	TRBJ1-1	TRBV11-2	ASSLGQPVGAF
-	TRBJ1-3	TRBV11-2	ASSFYRGGNTIY
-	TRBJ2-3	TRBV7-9	ASSLGTDTQY
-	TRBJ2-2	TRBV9	ASSGPLGGELF
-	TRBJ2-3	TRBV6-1	ASSEVVGFPDGSTDTQY
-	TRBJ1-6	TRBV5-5	ASSPGTGTESPLH
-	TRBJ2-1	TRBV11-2	ASSSINRELREQF
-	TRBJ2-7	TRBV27	ASSLSVTGGGQQY
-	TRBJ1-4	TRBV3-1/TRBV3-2	ASSQTGLNEKLF
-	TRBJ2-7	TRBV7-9	ASSLAPDPVGSYEQY
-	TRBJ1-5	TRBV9	ASSGRGDGYQPQH
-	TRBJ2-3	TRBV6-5	ASSRDRGHTQY
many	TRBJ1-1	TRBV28	ASSWWTGGMNTEAF